These 12 T cell receptor beta chains share one sample of origin, sequenced in a study of T cell responses to AZD1222 COVID-19 vaccine. TCRdb's copy holds only in-frame clones and misses some; the assay was immunoSEQ multiplex PCR. Found here are about 200,000 clones, 93% of them singletons; the top ten hold 0.95% to 1.1%. The source material was peripheral blood, sampled 28 days after the second AZD1222 dose. These receptors came from an adult who received the AZD1222 COVID-19 vaccine.

J is TRBJ2-3 and V is TRBV10-3, with D possibly being TRBD1 (5 bases). This CDR3 comprises 14 residues. V lost 3 bases to trimming and J lost 4 bases, with 11 bases between them. The germline CDR1 and CDR2 sequences are ENHRY and SYGVKD. The CDR3 DNA sequence: TGTGCCATCAGTGAAACCAGGGTTCCAGATACGCAGTATTTT. Encoded protein: CAISETRVPDTQYF.

V is TRBV7-2 and J is TRBJ2-7; 11 bases agree with TRBD1. The V segment lost 4 bases and the J segment 5 bases; nucleotides outside the gene matches: 7. Per the germline V gene, CDR1 is SGHTA and CDR2 is FQGNSA. This CDR3 has 15 residues. CDR3 sequence reads: CASSSFGTGGNEQYF. Here the CDR3 DNA reads TGTGCCAGCAGCTCTTTCGGGACAGGGGGAAACGAGCAGTACTTC.

The chain joins TRBV19 to TRBJ2-7, with D unresolved. Germline V lookup: CDR1 LNHDA, CDR2 SQIVND (reference sequence). The CDR3 is 14 residues long. V was pared by 4 bases and J by 3 bases, with 13 bases between. Here the CDR3 reads CASSRATEFYEQYF. The CDR3 DNA follows: TGTGCCAGTAGTAGAGCGACCGAGTTCTACGAGCAGTACTTC.

The genes are TRBV3-1 (or the pseudogene TRBV3-2) and TRBJ1-2, with 10 bases fitting TRBD1. There are 15 residues in the CDR3. Germline CDR1 and CDR2: LGHDT and YNNKEL (reference sequence). J was trimmed by 4 bases and V by 1 base; bases with no gene match: 3. The chain's CDR3 is CASSQGDRGPYGYTF. CDR3 nucleotides: TGTGCCAGCAGCCAAGGGGACAGGGGTCCCTATGGCTACACCTTC.

The chain recombines TRBV6-2 or TRBV6-3 with TRBJ2-7, with D unclear. CDR1 is MNHEY, CDR2 SVGEGT, per germline. This CDR3 comprises 15 residues. Trimming left V 5 bases short and J 3 bases short, with 17 bases between. The CDR3 nucleotides read TGTGCCAGCAGTAGACCCGTCGCAGGTTACTACGAGCAGTACTTC. This sequence encodes CASSRPVAGYYEQYF.

This clone showed up just once. This rearrangement joins TRBV5-1 to TRBJ2-7, with D perhaps TRBD1 or TRBD2 (5 bases each). The length of the CDR3 is 13 residues. The V gene lost 4 bases and the J gene lost 6 bases, with 14 bases spanning the gap. The germline V gene encodes CDR1 SGHRS and CDR2 YFSETQ. CDR3 bases: TGCGCCAGCAGCAACCGGGGCCAAAGCGAGCAGTACTTC. Its translation: CASSNRGQSEQYF.

The chain couples TRBV28 to TRBJ2-1; the match to TRBD1 covers 7 bases. V lost 4 bases, J lost 4 bases, and 4 bases stayed unmatched. CDR1 is MDHEN and CDR2 is SYDVKM in the germline V gene. The CDR3 is 14 amino acids. As DNA, the CDR3 is TGTGCCAGCAGTTCTAACAGGGGATACAATGAGCAGTTCTTC. Protein: CASSSNRGYNEQFF.

This clone has only one observation. The rearrangement links TRBV6-5 to TRBJ2-1, with D possibly TRBD1 on 5 matching bases. V was shortened by 0 bases and J by 6 bases, with 12 bases between the two germline ends. Germline V gives CDR1 MNHEY, CDR2 SVGAGI. CDR3 length: 15 residues. The CDR3 loop reads CASSYSLGAANEQFF. Written as DNA, the CDR3 is TGTGCCAGCAGTTACTCTCTAGGGGCGGCCAATGAGCAGTTCTTC.

This clone is a singleton in its sample. The chain uses TRBV30 and TRBJ2-7, with D perhaps assigned TRBD1 or TRBD2 (5 bases each). The V gene lost 4 bases and the J gene lost 3 bases, with 13 bases spanning the gap. CDR1 and CDR2 from the germline V gene are GTSNPN and SVGIG (reference sequence). The CDR3 has 13 residues. DNA for the CDR3: TGTGCCTGGACCCCCGGGACGGGCTACGAGCAGTACTTC. It yields the protein CAWTPGTGYEQYF.

The CDR3 sequence is CASSATLLRGPNEQYF. In DNA form, the CDR3 reads TGTGCCAGCTCAGCTACTCTTCTCAGGGGGCCGAACGAGCAGTACTTC. The chain carries TRBV18 and TRBJ2-7; 8 bases match TRBD1. Per the germline V gene, CDR1 is KGHSH and CDR2 is LQKENI. The junction had 14 bases not matched to a gene; V was cut back by 5 bases and J by 5 bases. The CDR3 sequence is 16 residues long. Full variable domain (missing parts from reference TRBV18 and TRBJ2-7): NAGVMQNPRHLVRRRGQEARLRCSPMKGHSHVYWYRQLPEEGLKFMVYLQKENIIDESGMPKERFSAEFPKEGPSILRIQQVVRGDSAAYFCASSATLLRGPNEQYFGPGTRLTVT.

The chain is built from TRBV6-1 and TRBJ1-5, with D uncertain. V was shortened by 1 base and J by 7 bases, with 14 bases between the two germline ends. The CDR3 covers 15 residues. Germline values: CDR1 MNHNS, CDR2 SASEGT. The CDR3 reads CASSEGRSGSQPQHF. The CDR3 DNA sequence: TGTGCCAGCAGTGAAGGGAGGTCTGGCAGCCAGCCCCAGCATTTT.

The V call is TRBV19, the J call TRBJ1-3; 10 nucleotides agree with TRBD1. V lost 4 bases and J lost 5; bases outside the gene matches: 8. This CDR3 contains 16 residues. Looked up from germline, CDR1 is LNHDA and CDR2 is SQIVND (reference sequence). CDR3 region: CASSNSGTGARNTIYF. The CDR3 DNA reads as TGTGCCAGTAGTAACTCCGGGACAGGGGCCCGAAACACCATATATTTT.